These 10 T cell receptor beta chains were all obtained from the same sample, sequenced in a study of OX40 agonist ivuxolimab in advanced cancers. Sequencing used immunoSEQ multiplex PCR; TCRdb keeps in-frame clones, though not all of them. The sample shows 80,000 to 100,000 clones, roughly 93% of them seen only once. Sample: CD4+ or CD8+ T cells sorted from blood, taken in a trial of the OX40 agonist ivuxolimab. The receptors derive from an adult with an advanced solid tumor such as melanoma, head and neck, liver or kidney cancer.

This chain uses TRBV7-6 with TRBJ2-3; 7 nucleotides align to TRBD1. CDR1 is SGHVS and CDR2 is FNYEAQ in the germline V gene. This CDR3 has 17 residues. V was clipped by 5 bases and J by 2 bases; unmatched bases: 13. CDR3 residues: CASSRNTNGQATDTQYF. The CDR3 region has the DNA TGTGCCAGCAGCCGAAATACAAATGGACAGGCCACAGATACGCAGTATTTT. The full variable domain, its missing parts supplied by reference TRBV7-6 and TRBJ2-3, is GAGVSQSPRYKVTKRGQDVALRCDPISGHVSLYWYRQALGQGPEFLTYFNYEAQQDKSGLPNDRFSAERPEGSISTLTIQRTEQRDSAMYRCASSRNTNGQATDTQYFGPGTRLTVL.

CDR3 protein: CASSGSELAGGNEQFF. Here the CDR3 DNA reads TGTGCCAGCAGTGGGAGCGAACTAGCGGGAGGCAATGAGCAGTTCTTC. The chain joins TRBV2 to TRBJ2-1; the match to TRBD2 covers 12 bases. J gave up 6 bases and V 4 bases, and 7 bases lay outside the gene matches. The length of the CDR3 is 16 residues. Germline loops: CDR1 SNHLY, CDR2 FYNNEI.

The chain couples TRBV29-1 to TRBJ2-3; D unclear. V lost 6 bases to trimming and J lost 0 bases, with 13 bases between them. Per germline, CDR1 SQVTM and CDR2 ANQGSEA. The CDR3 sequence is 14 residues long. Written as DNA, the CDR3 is TGCAGCGTCTACACCACTACTAGCACAGATACGCAGTATTTT. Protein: CSVYTTTSTDTQYF.

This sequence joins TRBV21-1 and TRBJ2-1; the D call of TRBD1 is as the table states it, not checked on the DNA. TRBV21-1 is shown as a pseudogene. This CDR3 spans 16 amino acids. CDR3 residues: CASSKGRDRGSDEQFF. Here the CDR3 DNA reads TGTGCCAGCAGCAAAGGTCGGGACAGGGGGTCTGATGAGCAGTTCTTC.

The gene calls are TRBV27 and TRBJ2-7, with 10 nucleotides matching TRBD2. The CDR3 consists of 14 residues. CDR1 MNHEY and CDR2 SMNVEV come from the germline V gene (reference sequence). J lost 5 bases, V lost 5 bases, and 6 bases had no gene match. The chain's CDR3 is CASSQRTSGHEQYF. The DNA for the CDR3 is TGTGCCAGCAGTCAAAGGACTAGCGGCCACGAGCAGTACTTC.

CDR3 residues: CASSLAWEQFF. The DNA of the CDR3 is TGTGCCAGCAGCTTGGCCTGGGAGCAGTTCTTC. The genes are TRBV5-6 and TRBJ2-1, with D uncertain. V lost 0 bases and J 10 bases, leaving 5 bases between the germline ends. Germline assignment: CDR1 SGHDT and CDR2 YYEEEE. The CDR3 loop spans 11 amino acids.

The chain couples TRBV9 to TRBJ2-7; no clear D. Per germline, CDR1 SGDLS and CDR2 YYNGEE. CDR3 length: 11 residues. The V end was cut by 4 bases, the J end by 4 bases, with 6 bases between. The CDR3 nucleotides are TGTGCCAGCAGCCCCCTGTACGAGCAGTACTTC. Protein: CASSPLYEQYF.

Here the CDR3 reads CASSLGLKGSYGYTF. The CDR3 DNA follows: TGTGCCAGCAGCTTAGGACTTAAGGGATCGTATGGCTACACCTTC. The chain recombines TRBV7-8 with TRBJ1-2; unclear D gene. V was trimmed by 1 base and J by 5 bases, leaving 14 bases between them. The CDR3 covers 15 residues. Germline V CDR1 and CDR2: SGHVS, FQNEAQ.

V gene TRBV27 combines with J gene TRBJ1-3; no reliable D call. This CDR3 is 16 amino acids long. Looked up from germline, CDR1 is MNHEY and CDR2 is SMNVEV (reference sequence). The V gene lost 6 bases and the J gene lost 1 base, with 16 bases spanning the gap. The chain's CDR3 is CASSSSAGPSGNTIYF. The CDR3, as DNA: TGTGCCAGCAGCTCCTCGGCGGGTCCTTCTGGAAACACCATATATTTT.

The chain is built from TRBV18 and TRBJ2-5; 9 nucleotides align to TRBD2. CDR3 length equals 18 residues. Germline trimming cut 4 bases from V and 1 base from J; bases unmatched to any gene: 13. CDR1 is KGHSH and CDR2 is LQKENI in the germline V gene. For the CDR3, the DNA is TGTGCCAGCTCACTCACCCAGATGGCTAGCGGGACCCAAGAGACCCAGTACTTC. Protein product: CASSLTQMASGTQETQYF.